The present T cell receptor beta chain was sequenced within a study of technical replicates of blood from several donors. Method: immunoSEQ multiplex PCR; TCRdb's copy keeps in-frame clones and lacks some. The sample carries around 71,000 clones, around nine tenths recorded once. This clone occurred a few times. CDR3 length: 13 amino acids. Trimming cost V 4 bases and J 2 bases, with 8 bases left between them. Germline values: CDR1 LNHDA, CDR2 SQIVND (reference sequence). The sequence was obtained from a human donor in good health. The chain combines TRBV19 with TRBJ1-1, with D uncertain. Material: T cells isolated from PBMCs. In DNA, the CDR3 is TGTGCCAGTAGTACCACATCCAACACTGAAGCTTTCTTT. Translating it yields CASSTTSNTEAFF.